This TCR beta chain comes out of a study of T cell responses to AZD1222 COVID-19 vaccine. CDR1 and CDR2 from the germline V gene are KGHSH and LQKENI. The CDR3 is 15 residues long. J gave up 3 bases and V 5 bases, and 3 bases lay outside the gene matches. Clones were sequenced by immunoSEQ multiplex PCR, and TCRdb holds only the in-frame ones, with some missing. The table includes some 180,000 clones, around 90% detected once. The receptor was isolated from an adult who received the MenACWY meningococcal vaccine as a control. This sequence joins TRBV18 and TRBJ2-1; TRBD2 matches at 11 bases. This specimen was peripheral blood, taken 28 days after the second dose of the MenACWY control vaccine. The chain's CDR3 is CASSDSGRVYNEQFF. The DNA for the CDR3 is TGTGCCAGCTCAGATAGCGGGAGGGTCTACAATGAGCAGTTCTTC.